This T cell receptor (beta chain) came from a study of T cells after posttransplantation cyclophosphamide. Some clones are missing from TCRdb's copy, which holds only in-frame ones; the method was immunoSEQ multiplex PCR. This table holds approximately 30,000 clones, approximately 90% found once. Trimming pared 3 bases from V and 3 bases from J, leaving 12 bases between. In germline, CDR1 is SQVTM, CDR2 ANQGSEA. This CDR3 contains 13 residues. Overall study results and limits: Blood and skin or GI T cell repertoires showed limited TRB overlap. Recipient CMV seropositivity and CMV reactivation strongly tracked TRB clonality.

In regard to this clone: Its antigen remains unidentified.

Material: PBMCs. The chain combines TRBV29-1 with TRBJ2-7; D unresolved. This sequence originates from a woman in her 40s with a blood cancer, CMV-positive, and with a related stem cell donor. CDR3 coding DNA: TGCAGCGTTGATAACGGGTTTAGCTACGAGCAGTACTTC. Translating gives CSVDNGFSYEQYF.